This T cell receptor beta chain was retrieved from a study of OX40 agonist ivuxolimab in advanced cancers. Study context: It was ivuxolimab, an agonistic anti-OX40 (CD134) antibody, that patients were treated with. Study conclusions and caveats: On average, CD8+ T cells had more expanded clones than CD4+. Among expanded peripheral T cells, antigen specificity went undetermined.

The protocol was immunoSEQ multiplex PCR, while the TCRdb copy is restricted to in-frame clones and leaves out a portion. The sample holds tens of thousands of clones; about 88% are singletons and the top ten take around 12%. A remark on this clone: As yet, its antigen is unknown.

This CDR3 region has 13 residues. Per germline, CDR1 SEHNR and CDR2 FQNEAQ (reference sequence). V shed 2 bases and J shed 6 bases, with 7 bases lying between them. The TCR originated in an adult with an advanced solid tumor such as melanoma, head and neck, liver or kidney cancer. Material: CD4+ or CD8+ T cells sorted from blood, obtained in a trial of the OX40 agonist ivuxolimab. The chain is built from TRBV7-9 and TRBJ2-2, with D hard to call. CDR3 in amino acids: CASSLNGAGELFF. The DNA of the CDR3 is TGTGCCAGCAGCTTAAATGGTGCCGGGGAGCTGTTTTTT.